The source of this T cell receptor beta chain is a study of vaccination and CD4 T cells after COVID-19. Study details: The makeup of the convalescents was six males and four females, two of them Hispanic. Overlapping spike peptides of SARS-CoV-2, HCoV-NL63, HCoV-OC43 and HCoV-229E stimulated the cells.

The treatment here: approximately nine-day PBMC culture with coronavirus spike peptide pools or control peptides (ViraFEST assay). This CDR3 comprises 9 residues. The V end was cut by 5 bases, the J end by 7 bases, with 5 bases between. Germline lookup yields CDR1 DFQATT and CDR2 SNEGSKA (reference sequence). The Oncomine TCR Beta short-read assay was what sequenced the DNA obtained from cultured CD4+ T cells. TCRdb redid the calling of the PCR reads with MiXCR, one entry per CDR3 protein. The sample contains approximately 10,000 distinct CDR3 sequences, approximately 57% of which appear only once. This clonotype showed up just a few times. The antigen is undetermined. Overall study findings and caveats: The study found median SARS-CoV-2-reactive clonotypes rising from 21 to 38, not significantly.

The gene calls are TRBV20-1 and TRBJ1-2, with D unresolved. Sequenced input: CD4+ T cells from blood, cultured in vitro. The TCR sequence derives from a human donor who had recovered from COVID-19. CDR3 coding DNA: TGCAGTGCTGACCGTGGCTACACCTTC. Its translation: CSADRGYTF.